This note documents a single T cell receptor beta chain sequence. Its antigen is not known. These data belong to a study of CD8 T cells in Susac syndrome. General study findings and limits: Repertoires of Susac syndrome CD4+ T cells lacked clonal expansion.

An amount of RNA that ranged from roughly 0.45 to 1 ug was reverse transcribed with random hexamers. TCRdb recomputed calls from the immunoSEQ multiplex PCR reads with MiXCR, one row per CDR3 protein. The sample lists about 77,000 distinct CDR3 sequences, about 93% occurring once. This receptor was identified in a human donor with Susac syndrome. The specimen was CD4+ T cells from PBMCs.

This CDR3 reads CASSLAGRAIGEQYF. CDR3 DNA sequence: TGTGCCAGCAGCTTAGCGGGGAGGGCAATTGGAGAGCAGTACTTC. The J gene is TRBJ2-7, the V gene TRBV7-2; 7 bases agree with TRBD2. From germline, CDR1 is SGHTA and CDR2 FQGNSA. The length of the CDR3 is 15 residues. V shed 0 bases, J shed 7 bases, and the junction held 9 bases outside the gene matches.